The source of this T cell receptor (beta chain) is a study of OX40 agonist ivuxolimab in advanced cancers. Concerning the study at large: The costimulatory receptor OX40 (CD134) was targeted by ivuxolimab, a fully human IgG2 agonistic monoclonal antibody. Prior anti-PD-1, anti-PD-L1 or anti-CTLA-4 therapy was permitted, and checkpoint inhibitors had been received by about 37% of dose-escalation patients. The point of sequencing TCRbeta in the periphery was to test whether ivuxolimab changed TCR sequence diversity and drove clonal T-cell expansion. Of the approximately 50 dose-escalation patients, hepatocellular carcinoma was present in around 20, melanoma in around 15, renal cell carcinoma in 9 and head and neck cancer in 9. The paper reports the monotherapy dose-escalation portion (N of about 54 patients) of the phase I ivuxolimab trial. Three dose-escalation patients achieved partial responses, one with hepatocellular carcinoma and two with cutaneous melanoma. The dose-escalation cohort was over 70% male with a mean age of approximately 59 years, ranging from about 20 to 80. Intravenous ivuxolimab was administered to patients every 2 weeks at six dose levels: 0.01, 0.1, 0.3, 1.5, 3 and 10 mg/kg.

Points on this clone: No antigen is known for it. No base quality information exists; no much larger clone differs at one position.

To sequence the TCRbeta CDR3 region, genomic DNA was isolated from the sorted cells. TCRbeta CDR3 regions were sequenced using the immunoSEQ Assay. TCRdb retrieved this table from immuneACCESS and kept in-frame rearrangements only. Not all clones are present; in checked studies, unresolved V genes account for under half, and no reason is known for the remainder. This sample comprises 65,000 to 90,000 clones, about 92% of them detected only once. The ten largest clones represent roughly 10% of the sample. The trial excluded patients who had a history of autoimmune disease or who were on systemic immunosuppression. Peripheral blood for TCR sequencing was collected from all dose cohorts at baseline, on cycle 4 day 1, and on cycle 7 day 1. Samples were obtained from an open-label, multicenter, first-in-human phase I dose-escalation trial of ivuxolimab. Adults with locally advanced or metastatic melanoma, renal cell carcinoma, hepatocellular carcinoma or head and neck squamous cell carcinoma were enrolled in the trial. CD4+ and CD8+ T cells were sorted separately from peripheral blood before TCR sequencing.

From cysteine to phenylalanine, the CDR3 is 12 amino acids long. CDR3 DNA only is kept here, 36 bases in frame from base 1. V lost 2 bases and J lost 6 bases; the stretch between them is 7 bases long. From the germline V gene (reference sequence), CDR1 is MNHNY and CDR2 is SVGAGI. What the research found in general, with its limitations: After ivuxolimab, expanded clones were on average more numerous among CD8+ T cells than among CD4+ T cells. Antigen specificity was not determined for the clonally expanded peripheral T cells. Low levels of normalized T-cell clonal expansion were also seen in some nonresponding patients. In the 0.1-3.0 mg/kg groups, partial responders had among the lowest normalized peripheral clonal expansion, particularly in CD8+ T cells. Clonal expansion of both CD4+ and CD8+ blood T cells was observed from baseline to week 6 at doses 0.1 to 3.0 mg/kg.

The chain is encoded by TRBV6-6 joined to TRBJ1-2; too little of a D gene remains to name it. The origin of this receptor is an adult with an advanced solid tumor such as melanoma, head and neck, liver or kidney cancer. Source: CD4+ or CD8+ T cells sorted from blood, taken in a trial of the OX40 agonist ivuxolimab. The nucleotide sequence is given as TGTGCCAGCAGTTACGGTGAGAATGGCTACACCTTC. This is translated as CASSYGENGYTF.